A single sample is the source of the 22 T cell receptor beta chains below, sequenced in a study of blood T cell repertoires in COVID-19. Method: immunoSEQ multiplex PCR; TCRdb's copy keeps in-frame clones and lacks some. The profile shows 200,000 to 250,000 clones, roughly nine tenths of them singletons. Sequenced material: peripheral blood. Receptors originate from a man between 70 and 80 years old with acute or convalescent COVID-19.

The chain joins TRBV6-5 to TRBJ2-7; the match to TRBD1 covers 11 bases. CDR1 MNHEY and CDR2 SVGAGI come from the germline V gene. The V gene end was trimmed by 7 bases and the J gene end by 6 bases; junction bases not matched to a gene: 8. CDR3 length: 14 amino acids. The DNA for the CDR3 is TGTGCCAGCACCAACCCGGGACAGGGGGGCGAGCAGTACTTC. The encoded protein is CASTNPGQGGEQYF.

The chain is built from TRBV27 and TRBJ2-7, with D perhaps TRBD2 (6 bases). The CDR3 consists of 14 residues. The ends were cut back, 5 bases at V and 1 base at J, with 12 bases in the middle. Germline CDR1 and CDR2: MNHEY and SMNVEV (reference sequence). The CDR3 region is CASSRDLGSYEQYF. CDR3 bases: TGTGCCAGCAGTCGGGACTTAGGGTCCTACGAGCAGTACTTC.

V gene TRBV7-2 combines with J gene TRBJ2-7, with 8 bases lining up with TRBD2. Germline V gene sequence: CDR1 SGHTA, CDR2 FQGNSA. The V gene end was trimmed by 5 bases and the J gene end by 7 bases; junction bases not matched to a gene: 16. The CDR3 covers 16 residues. The CDR3 DNA follows: TGTGCCAGCAGCCCCAATCTAGCGGGTACCAAGAGGGAGCAGTACTTC. Translating gives CASSPNLAGTKREQYF.

This clone was detected only once. At one boundary the junction diverges from the germline segment, which might be a read error. The chain recombines TRBV18 with TRBJ2-1, with 13 bases lining up with TRBD2. The CDR3 is made up of 24 amino acids. Germline V gives CDR1 KGHSH, CDR2 LQKENI. This chain's CDR3 is CASSPGSGTSGINPARAVYDEQFF. The CDR3 DNA reads TGTGCCAGCTCACCGGGCTCCGGGACTAGCGGGATTAATCCGGCTCGTGCGGTCTACGATGAGCAGTTCTTC.

The chain is built from TRBV23-1 and TRBJ2-3, with TRBD1 as a possible D gene (7 bases). TRBV23-1 is sorted into the ORF group, with uncertain function. Trimming removed 2 bases from V and 0 bases from J, with 9 bases in between. The CDR3 has 15 amino acids. CDR3 DNA sequence: TGCGCCAGCAGTCAACCAGGGGGGAGCACAGATACGCAGTATTTT. Its protein product is CASSQPGGSTDTQYF.

The V and J genes are TRBV18 and TRBJ2-3; 10 bases align to TRBD1. Germline loops: CDR1 KGHSH, CDR2 LQKENI. The CDR3 is made up of 15 amino acids. Trimming cost V 4 bases and J 1 base; bases outside gene matches: 2. The CDR3 DNA reads as TGTGCCAGCTCACGACAGGGGGCCGGCACAGATACGCAGTATTTT. The encoded protein is CASSRQGAGTDTQYF.

The chain employs TRBV5-1 and TRBJ2-1; D might be TRBD1 (5 bases). V was pared by 1 base and J by 7 bases, with 12 bases between. Germline CDR1 and CDR2: SGHRS and YFSETQ. This CDR3 has 14 residues. CDR3 amino acids: CASSLMGLSNEQFF. For the CDR3, the DNA is TGCGCCAGCAGCTTGATGGGGCTCTCGAATGAGCAGTTCTTC.

V usage is TRBV4-3 and J usage is TRBJ2-7; a weak D match, TRBD2 (7 bases). The germline V gene has CDR1 LGHNA and CDR2 YSLEER. The CDR3 is 21 residues long. V was clipped by 0 bases and J by 4 bases, with 31 bases between them. Here the CDR3 reads CASSQDRFPGGSTRGFYEQYF. In DNA, the CDR3 is TGCGCCAGCAGCCAAGATAGGTTTCCGGGGGGCTCTACGAGGGGTTTTTACGAGCAGTACTTC.

V usage is TRBV3-1 (or the pseudogene TRBV3-2) and J usage is TRBJ2-4; TRBD2 might be the D (6 bases). Germline loops: CDR1 LGHDT, CDR2 YNNKEL (reference sequence). This CDR3 comprises 17 residues. V lost 4 bases, J lost 0 bases, and 16 bases lay in between. The CDR3 loop is CASSPGLSNLAKNIQYF. DNA of the CDR3: TGTGCCAGCAGCCCGGGACTTTCAAACCTAGCCAAAAACATTCAGTACTTC.

The chain has TRBV29-1 and TRBJ1-1; D unclear. This CDR3 has 13 amino acids. CDR1 SQVTM and CDR2 ANQGSEA come from the germline V gene. Trimming removed 4 bases at V and 2 bases at J, with 11 bases between. CDR3 protein: CSVAIERNTEAFF. The CDR3 DNA reads as TGCAGCGTTGCAATAGAAAGAAACACTGAAGCTTTCTTT.

CDR3 residues: CSVEQGTSYEQYF. For the CDR3, the DNA is TGCAGCGTTGAACAGGGAACGTCCTACGAGCAGTACTTC. V is TRBV29-1 and J is TRBJ2-7, with D perhaps matching TRBD1 (5 bases). The CDR3 length is 13 residues. Germline CDR1 SQVTM, CDR2 ANQGSEA. Trimming shortened V by 2 bases and J by 1 base, and 9 bases separated the two germline ends.

The chain combines TRBV5-6 with TRBJ1-3; tentatively, D is TRBD1 (5 bases). V was cut by 5 bases and J by 1 base, with 16 bases left in between. This CDR3 is 16 amino acids long. In germline, CDR1 is SGHDT, CDR2 YYEEEE. The CDR3 region has the DNA TGTGCCAGCAGTGCTGATCTGGGGGGATCTGGAAACACCATATATTTT. Amino acids: CASSADLGGSGNTIYF.

The gene calls are TRBV4-1 and TRBJ2-5; 8 bases are a match to TRBD1. CDR1 and CDR2 from the germline V gene are MGHRA and YSYEKL. CDR3 length equals 18 residues. V lost 4 bases, J lost 3 bases, and 16 bases stayed unmatched. The chain's CDR3 is CASSLSPMTGQGKETQYF. CDR3 nucleotides: TGCGCCAGCAGCCTTTCACCCATGACTGGACAGGGAAAAGAGACCCAGTACTTC.

The CDR3 DNA reads as TGTGCCAGCGGCCTAGCGGGAGGGTACGAGCAGTTCTTC. It specifies CASGLAGGYEQFF. The chain joins TRBV14 to TRBJ2-1; 12 bases match TRBD2. V shed 8 bases, J shed 10 bases, and the junction held 6 bases outside the gene matches. Per germline, CDR1 SGHDN and CDR2 FVKESK. The CDR3 has 13 residues.

Only one count was recorded for this clone. CDR3 sequence reads: CASRESGGRVNEQFF. DNA for the CDR3: TGTGCCAGTAGGGAGAGTGGCGGGAGAGTTAATGAGCAGTTCTTC. The V gene is TRBV19, the J gene TRBJ2-1; TRBD2 aligns across 7 bases. With 6 bases clipped from V and 7 bases from J, the junction kept 12 bases outside the gene matches. From germline, CDR1 is LNHDA and CDR2 SQIVND (reference sequence). The CDR3 is 15 residues long.

The V and J genes are TRBV13 and TRBJ2-5, with D hard to call. Germline CDR1 is PRHDT and CDR2 is FYEKMQ (reference sequence). The CDR3 totals 13 residues. V gave up 0 bases and J gave up 3 bases, with 5 bases separating them. CDR3 DNA: TGTGCCAGCAGCTTAGGACGGGAAGAGACCCAGTACTTC. Amino acid sequence: CASSLGREETQYF.

The rearrangement links TRBV5-4 to TRBJ2-1, with 13 bases that match TRBD2. Germline assignment: CDR1 SGHNT and CDR2 YYREEE (reference sequence). The V gene end was trimmed by 0 bases and the J gene end by 12 bases; junction bases not matched to a gene: 9. The CDR3 runs 16 residues. The CDR3 region has the DNA TGTGCCAGCAGCTTGGAGGGGACTAGCGGGATCATAAGGCAGTTCTTC. Its protein product is CASSLEGTSGIIRQFF. The entire variable domain, with the rest obtained from reference TRBV5-4 and TRBJ2-1, is as follows: ETGVTQSPTHLIKTRGQQVTLRCSSQSGHNTVSWYQQALGQGPQFIFQYYREEENGRGNFPPRFSGLQFPNYSSELNVNALELDDSALYLCASSLEGTSGIIRQFFGPGTRLTVL.

This rearrangement joins TRBV12-5 to TRBJ1-5, with D unclear. Trimming took off 5 bases at V and 5 bases at J, with 13 bases between the two ends. The CDR3 is made up of 14 amino acids. Germline-derived CDR1 and CDR2 are LGHNT and FRNRAP. CDR3 nucleotides: TGTGCTAGTGGTATAGCCGGGTTTGATCAGCCCCAGCATTTT. Residues: CASGIAGFDQPQHF.

This clone has just one count. The chain recombines TRBV5-1 with TRBJ2-1, with D possibly TRBD1 on 6 matching bases. The germline V gene has CDR1 SGHRS and CDR2 YFSETQ. The CDR3 has 15 residues. Trimming removed 0 bases at V and 7 bases at J, with 14 bases between. CDR3 nucleotide sequence: TGCGCCAGCAGCTTGGCGGTACAGGGAGTGAATGAGCAGTTCTTC. Translating gives CASSLAVQGVNEQFF.

The chain employs TRBV28 and TRBJ1-2; D is perhaps TRBD1 (5 bases). The CDR3 runs 15 residues. Germline lookup yields CDR1 MDHEN and CDR2 SYDVKM. Deletions cut 3 bases from V and 4 bases from J, with 15 bases between. The CDR3 DNA is TGTGCCAGCAGTTTTGCTCAGGTGGGGGGCTATGGCTACACCTTC. Protein: CASSFAQVGGYGYTF.

This chain connects TRBV9 to TRBJ2-7; TRBD2 matches 8 bases. The CDR3 covers 13 residues. Germline assignment: CDR1 SGDLS and CDR2 YYNGEE. Losses at the gene ends were 2 bases for V and 2 bases for J; bases not matched to a gene: 0. CDR3 coding DNA: TGTGCCAGCAGCGTGGGACTAGCCTACGAGCAGTACTTC. Translation: CASSVGLAYEQYF.

In DNA, the CDR3 is TGTGCCAGCAGTACCTCCGGGACAGGATCGTACGAGCAGTACTTC. Translating gives CASSTSGTGSYEQYF. This chain uses TRBV6-5 with TRBJ2-7; 8 bases align to TRBD1. In germline, CDR1 is MNHEY, CDR2 SVGAGI. The CDR3 has 15 amino acids. Germline trimming cut 5 bases from V and 4 bases from J; bases unmatched to any gene: 10.